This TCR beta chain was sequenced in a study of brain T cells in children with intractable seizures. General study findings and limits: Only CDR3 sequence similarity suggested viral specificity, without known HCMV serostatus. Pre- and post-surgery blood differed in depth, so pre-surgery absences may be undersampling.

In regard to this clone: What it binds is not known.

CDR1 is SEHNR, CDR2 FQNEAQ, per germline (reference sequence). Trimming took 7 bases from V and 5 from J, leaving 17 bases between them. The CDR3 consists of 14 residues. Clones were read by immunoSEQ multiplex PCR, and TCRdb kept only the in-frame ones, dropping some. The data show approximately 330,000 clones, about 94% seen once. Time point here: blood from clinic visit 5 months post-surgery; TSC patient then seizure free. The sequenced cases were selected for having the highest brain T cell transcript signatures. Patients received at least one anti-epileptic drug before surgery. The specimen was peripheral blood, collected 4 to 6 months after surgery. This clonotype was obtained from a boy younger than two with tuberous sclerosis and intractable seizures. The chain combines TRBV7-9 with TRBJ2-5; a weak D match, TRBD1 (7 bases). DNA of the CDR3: TGTGCCAGCACGTCCTATTCAGGGGGGGAGACCCAGTACTTC. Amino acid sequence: CASTSYSGGETQYF.